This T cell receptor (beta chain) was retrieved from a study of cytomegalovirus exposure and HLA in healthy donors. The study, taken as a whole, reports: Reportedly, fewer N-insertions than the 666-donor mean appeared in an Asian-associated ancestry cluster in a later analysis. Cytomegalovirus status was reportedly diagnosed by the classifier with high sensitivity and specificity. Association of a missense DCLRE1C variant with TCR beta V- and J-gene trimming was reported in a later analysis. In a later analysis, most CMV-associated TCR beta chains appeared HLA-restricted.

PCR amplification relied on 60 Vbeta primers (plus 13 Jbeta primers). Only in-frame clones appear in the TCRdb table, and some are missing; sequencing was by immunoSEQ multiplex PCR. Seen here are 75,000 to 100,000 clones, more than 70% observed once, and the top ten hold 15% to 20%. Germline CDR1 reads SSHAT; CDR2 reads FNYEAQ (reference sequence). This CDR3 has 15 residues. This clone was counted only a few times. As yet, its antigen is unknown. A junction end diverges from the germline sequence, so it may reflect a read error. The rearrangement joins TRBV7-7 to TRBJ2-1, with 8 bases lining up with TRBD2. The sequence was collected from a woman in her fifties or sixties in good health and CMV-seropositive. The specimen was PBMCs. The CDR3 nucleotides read TGTGCTAGCAGCTTAGCGCAGCGGGAGAGCAATGAGCAGTTCTTC. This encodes CASSLAQRESNEQFF.